This T cell receptor beta chain was recorded in a study of blood T cell repertoires in COVID-19. As for the study in general: The United States, Italy and Spain provided the acute and convalescent COVID-19 samples. From T cells, B-cell-depleted T cells, or PBMCs came the material, which was cDNA or gDNA.

Authors' methods: Estimated nucleated cell counts came from reference gene primer amplification. The table came from immunoSEQ multiplex PCR; TCRdb's copy has only in-frame clones and leaves some out. V and J calls and clone size come straight from that table; D and trimming were deduced from the DNA. Of around 53,000 clones in the sample, around nine tenths were seen once. Germline assignment: CDR1 MNHEY and CDR2 SVGEGT. V lost 2 bases and J lost 0; bases outside the gene matches: 1. The CDR3 length is 16 residues. The receptor comes from a man aged 45-60 years with acute or convalescent COVID-19. The genes are TRBV6-2 or TRBV6-3 and TRBJ2-6, with TRBD2 matching over 7 bases. Material: peripheral blood. In DNA form, the CDR3 reads TGTGCCAGCAGTTACGGGAGGGGCTCTGGGGCCAACGTCCTGACTTTC. Translation gives CASSYGRGSGANVLTF.